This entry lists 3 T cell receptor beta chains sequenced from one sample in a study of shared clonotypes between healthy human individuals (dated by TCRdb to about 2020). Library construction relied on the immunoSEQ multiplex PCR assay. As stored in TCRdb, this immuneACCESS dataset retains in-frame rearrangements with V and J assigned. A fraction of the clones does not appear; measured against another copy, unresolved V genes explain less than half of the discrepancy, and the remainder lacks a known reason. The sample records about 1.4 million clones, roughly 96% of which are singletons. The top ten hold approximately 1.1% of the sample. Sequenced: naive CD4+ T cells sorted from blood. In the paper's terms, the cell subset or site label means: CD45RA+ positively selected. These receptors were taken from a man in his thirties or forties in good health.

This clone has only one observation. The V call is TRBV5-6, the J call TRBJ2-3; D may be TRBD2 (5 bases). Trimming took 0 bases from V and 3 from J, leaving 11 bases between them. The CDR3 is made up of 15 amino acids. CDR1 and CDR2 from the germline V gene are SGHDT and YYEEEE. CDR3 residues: CASSLVEGATDTQYF. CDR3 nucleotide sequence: TGTGCCAGCAGCTTGGTCGAGGGAGCAACAGATACGCAGTATTTT.

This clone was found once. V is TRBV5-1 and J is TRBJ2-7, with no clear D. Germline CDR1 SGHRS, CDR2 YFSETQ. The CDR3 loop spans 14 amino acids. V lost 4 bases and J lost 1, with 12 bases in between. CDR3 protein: CASSPSPPSYEQYF. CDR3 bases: TGCGCCAGCAGCCCCTCGCCCCCATCCTACGAGCAGTACTTC.

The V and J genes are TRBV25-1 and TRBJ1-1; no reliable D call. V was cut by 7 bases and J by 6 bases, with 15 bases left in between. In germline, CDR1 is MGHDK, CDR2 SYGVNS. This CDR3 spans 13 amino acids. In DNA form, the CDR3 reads TGTGCCAGCATCAAAACGGCCGGCGCTGAAGCTTTCTTT. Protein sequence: CASIKTAGAEAFF.